Shown below are 30 T cell receptor beta chains from a single sample sequenced in a study of shared clonotypes between healthy human individuals. Clones were sequenced by immunoSEQ multiplex PCR, and TCRdb holds only the in-frame ones, with some missing. This table holds about 1.5 million clones, 95% to 99% found once. What was sequenced was naive CD4+ T cells sorted from blood. Subset noted: CD45RA+ positively selected. All receptors come from a man aged 25-45 years in good health.

Of note for this clone: Mismatch with germline at one junction end may stem from a read error. The chain carries TRBV7-2 and TRBJ2-6; TRBD1 matches 9 bases. Germline V gives CDR1 SGHTA, CDR2 FQGNSA. The CDR3 totals 15 residues. CDR3 sequence (DNA): TGTGCCAGCAGCTTCAACCGGGACAGGGCTAACGTCCTGACTTTC. Protein sequence: CASSFNRDRANVLTF.

Concerning this clone itself: Distinct nucleotide sequences in the sample also encode this CDR3. This chain connects TRBV18 to TRBJ2-3; D may be TRBD1 (5 bases). CDR1 and CDR2 from the germline V gene are KGHSH and LQKENI. CDR3 length: 13 residues. Trimming stripped 4 bases from V and 1 base from J, with 6 bases between. CDR3 amino acids: CASSLGGTDTQYF. CDR3 bases: TGTGCCAGCTCACTAGGGGGCACAGATACGCAGTATTTT.

The chain employs TRBV14 and TRBJ2-5, with TRBD1 matching 11 bases. V lost 4 bases and J lost 2; bases outside the gene matches: 3. CDR1 and CDR2 (germline): SGHDN, FVKESK. The CDR3 contains 15 residues. As DNA, the CDR3 is TGTGCCAGCAGCCTCCGGGACAGGGGGCAAGAGACCCAGTACTTC. Translated: CASSLRDRGQETQYF.

The chain carries TRBV15 and TRBJ1-1; 8 bases agree with TRBD1. This CDR3 region has 14 residues. Germline CDR1 and CDR2: LNHNV and YYDKDF (reference sequence). The V gene end was trimmed by 2 bases and the J gene end by 6 bases; junction bases not matched to a gene: 5. CDR3 residues: CATSRNRGSSEAFF. As DNA, the CDR3 is TGTGCCACCAGCAGAAACAGGGGGTCGTCTGAAGCTTTCTTT. The full variable domain, its missing parts supplied by reference TRBV15 and TRBJ1-1, is DAMVIQNPRYQVTQFGKPVTLSCSQTLNHNVMYWYQQKSSQAPKLLFHYYDKDFNNEADTPDNFQSRRPNTSFCFLDIRSPGLGDTAMYLCATSRNRGSSEAFFGQGTRLTVV.

The chain's CDR3 is CASRDGRLSSYEQYF. The CDR3 DNA reads TGTGCCAGCAGGGATGGGCGCCTAAGCTCCTACGAGCAGTACTTC. This rearrangement joins TRBV6-6 to TRBJ2-7; no firm D call. The CDR3 spans 15 residues. Germline CDR1 and CDR2: MNHNY and SVGAGI (reference sequence). Trimming took off 6 bases at V and 0 bases at J, with 15 bases between the two ends.

The V gene is TRBV5-6, the J gene TRBJ2-2; tentatively, D is TRBD2 (5 bases). Trimming pared 4 bases from V and 6 bases from J, leaving 10 bases between. Per the germline V gene, CDR1 is SGHDT and CDR2 is YYEEEE. CDR3 length: 13 residues. The CDR3 sequence: CASSPRVSGELFF. DNA for the CDR3: TGTGCCAGCAGCCCGAGGGTGTCCGGGGAGCTGTTTTTT.

The chain joins TRBV5-5 to TRBJ2-7, with 7 nucleotides matching TRBD2. Germline values: CDR1 SGHKS, CDR2 YYEKEE (reference sequence). CDR3 length: 15 amino acids. The V gene end was trimmed by 4 bases and the J gene end by 7 bases; junction bases not matched to a gene: 14. The CDR3 bases are TGTGCCAGCAGCACGACGGGAGGTCAACGGGGGGAGCAGTACTTC. Protein: CASSTTGGQRGEQYF.

The chain is built from TRBV5-4 and TRBJ1-4; 9 nucleotides match TRBD1. The CDR3 has 15 residues. With 0 bases clipped from V and 6 bases from J, the junction kept 3 bases outside the gene matches. Germline V gives CDR1 SGHNT, CDR2 YYREEE (reference sequence). The CDR3 nucleotides are TGTGCCAGCAGCTTGGGAGGGACAGGGTATGAAAAACTGTTTTTT. Its protein is CASSLGGTGYEKLFF.

The J gene is TRBJ2-5, the V gene TRBV29-1; no definite D call. The CDR3 sequence is 13 residues long. The ends were cut back, 4 bases at V and 2 bases at J, with 11 bases in the middle. The germline gives CDR1 SQVTM, CDR2 ANQGSEA. The CDR3 spells CSVANILQETQYF. The CDR3 nucleotides read TGCAGCGTTGCCAATATACTACAAGAGACCCAGTACTTC. The variable domain in full, completed from reference TRBV29-1 and TRBJ2-5, reads SAVISQKPSRDICQRGTSLTIQCQVDSQVTMMFWYRQQPGQSLTLIATANQGSEATYESGFVIDKFPISRPNLTFSTLTVSNMSPEDSSIYLCSVANILQETQYFGPGTRLLVL.

The rearrangement joins TRBV27 to TRBJ2-7; either TRBD1 or TRBD2 may supply D (6 bases each). The CDR3 runs 16 residues. Germline CDR1 reads MNHEY; CDR2 reads SMNVEV (reference sequence). V dropped 0 bases and J dropped 2 bases, with 14 bases sitting between them. The DNA of the CDR3 is TGTGCCAGCAGTTTATCCTCGACAGGAGGGCCCTACGAGCAGTACTTC. It is translated as CASSLSSTGGPYEQYF.

This clone appeared a single time. The chain carries TRBV5-1 and TRBJ2-2; 11 nucleotides align to TRBD2. The CDR3 has 14 residues. Germline V gene data show CDR1 as SGHRS and CDR2 as YFSETQ. Trimming cost V 8 bases and J 6 bases; bases outside gene matches: 6. CDR3 sequence: CASSGRAGSGELFF. For the CDR3, the DNA is TGCGCCAGTAGCGGGAGGGCCGGTTCCGGGGAGCTGTTTTTT.

Here the CDR3 DNA reads TGTGCCAGCAGCGGGGGGTTTGGGTCGGGCGGGAGTTCGTACGAGCAGTACTTC. It is translated as CASSGGFGSGGSSYEQYF. The chain recombines TRBV5-4 with TRBJ2-7; 7 bases agree with TRBD2. The CDR3 extends over 18 amino acids. CDR1 is SGHNT and CDR2 is YYREEE in the germline V gene (reference sequence). V lost 4 bases to trimming and J lost 4 bases; unmatched junction nucleotides: 20.

This sequence joins TRBV18 and TRBJ2-1; TRBD1 or TRBD2 may be the D gene (6 bases each). Trimming stripped 6 bases from V and 6 bases from J, with 15 bases between. The CDR3 runs 14 residues. Germline V lookup: CDR1 KGHSH, CDR2 LQKENI. The CDR3 protein is CASSLEQGGNEQFF. Written as DNA, the CDR3 is TGTGCCAGCTCCCTTGAACAGGGAGGCAATGAGCAGTTCTTC.

The rearrangement uses TRBV4-1 and TRBJ2-7; D call uncertain. Germline V gene lookup returns CDR1 MGHRA and CDR2 YSYEKL. The CDR3 loop spans 15 amino acids. Trimming took off 4 bases at V and 3 bases at J, with 16 bases between the two ends. The CDR3 nucleotides read TGCGCCAGCAGCCGGATGGCTAGAGTAGACTACGAGCAGTACTTC. Translated, it gives CASSRMARVDYEQYF.

The V gene is TRBV6-6, the J gene TRBJ1-2; a weak D match, TRBD1 (5 bases). CDR3 length equals 14 residues. V was clipped by 4 bases and J by 7 bases, with 16 bases between them. Germline CDR1 MNHNY, CDR2 SVGAGI (reference sequence). CDR3 amino acids: CASSSAGGGSGYTF. The CDR3 bases are TGTGCCAGCAGTTCCGCCGGGGGGGGGAGTGGCTACACCTTC.

DNA of the CDR3: TGTGCCAGCAGCTTAGTGGGGAGCGGAGAGACCCAGTACTTC. This translates into CASSLVGSGETQYF. The genes are TRBV7-9 and TRBJ2-5, with D perhaps matching TRBD2 (5 bases). V lost 1 base to trimming and J lost 4 bases, with 10 bases between them. The CDR3 runs to 14 residues. Looked up from germline, CDR1 is SEHNR and CDR2 is FQNEAQ (reference sequence).

With regard to this clone: The sample carries other DNA sequences with the same CDR3. The CDR3 here is CASSIGSTEAFF. In nucleotides, the CDR3 is TGTGCCAGTAGTATTGGTAGTACTGAAGCTTTCTTT. This chain joins TRBV19 and TRBJ1-1; no clear D gene. Trimming removed 3 bases from V and 5 bases from J, with 7 bases in between. The CDR3 contains 12 residues. Germline V gene sequence: CDR1 LNHDA, CDR2 SQIVND (reference sequence).

The V and J genes are TRBV19 and TRBJ2-1; 8 nucleotides align to TRBD2. Trimming at V came to 7 bases and at J to 4 bases, leaving 9 bases not matched to a gene. CDR1 and CDR2 (germline): LNHDA, SQIVND (reference sequence). The CDR3 has 15 residues. As DNA, the CDR3 is TGTGCCAGTACCAGACGACTAGCGCAGTACAATGAGCAGTTCTTC. Translating gives CASTRRLAQYNEQFF.

V is TRBV18 and J is TRBJ1-2; TRBD1 agrees at 7 bases. V shed 2 bases, J shed 7 bases, and the junction held 7 bases outside the gene matches. The CDR3 contains 14 residues. Germline-derived CDR1 and CDR2 are KGHSH and LQKENI. CDR3 loop: CASSPVTGFGGYTF. CDR3 DNA: TGTGCCAGCTCACCAGTGACAGGGTTTGGTGGCTACACCTTC.

The V call is TRBV7-9, the J call TRBJ2-7; D may be TRBD2 (6 bases). The V end lost 5 bases, the J end lost 12 bases, and 14 bases lay between the germline ends. The CDR3 is made up of 11 amino acids. CDR1 is SEHNR and CDR2 is FQNEAQ in the germline V gene (reference sequence). DNA of the CDR3: TGTGCCAGCAGCCCAGCGGGCCAGGGGTACTTC. Its protein product is CASSPAGQGYF.

This chain connects TRBV7-9 to TRBJ1-1; D unclear. The V end was cut by 3 bases, the J end by 6 bases, with 14 bases between. Germline V CDR1 and CDR2: SEHNR, FQNEAQ (reference sequence). The CDR3 runs 14 residues. The CDR3 sequence is CASSFGYREAEAFF. CDR3 nucleotide sequence: TGTGCCAGCAGCTTTGGCTACCGGGAAGCTGAAGCTTTCTTT. The complete variable domain, with remaining parts taken from reference TRBV7-9 and TRBJ1-1, reads DTGVSQNPRHKITKRGQNVTFRCDPISEHNRLYWYRQTLGQGPEFLTYFQNEAQLEKSRLLSDRFSAERPKGSFSTLEIQRTEQGDSAMYLCASSFGYREAEAFFGQGTRLTVV.

This clone was seen just once. The rearrangement joins TRBV7-9 to TRBJ2-6, with D uncertain. This CDR3 contains 14 residues. Between the trimmed V and J ends, which lost 4 bases and 0 bases, there was a span of 4 bases. From germline, CDR1 is SEHNR and CDR2 FQNEAQ (reference sequence). CDR3 nucleotide sequence: TGTGCCAGCAGCTCCCGCTCTGGGGCCAACGTCCTGACTTTC. It translates to CASSSRSGANVLTF.

Written as DNA, the CDR3 is TGTGCCACCAGCAGCGGGGGGCACCCCAGGGCCAACGTCCTGACTTTC. Translating gives CATSSGGHPRANVLTF. This sequence joins TRBV15 and TRBJ2-6; D possibly corresponds to TRBD2 (7 bases). The CDR3 covers 16 residues. Germline V gene sequence: CDR1 LNHNV, CDR2 YYDKDF (reference sequence). Trimming took 3 bases from V and 5 from J, leaving 14 bases between them.

The rearrangement links TRBV5-4 to TRBJ2-1; D call uncertain. The CDR3 is 12 amino acids. In germline, CDR1 is SGHNT, CDR2 YYREEE (reference sequence). V was shortened by 3 bases and J by 9 bases, with 10 bases between the two germline ends. CDR3 in DNA: TGTGCCAGCAGCTCCACGGGTCCTGAGCAGTTCTTC. Its translation is CASSSTGPEQFF.

V is TRBV18 and J is TRBJ2-3; unclear D gene. The V gene lost 1 base and the J gene lost 0 bases, with 14 bases spanning the gap. CDR1 is KGHSH and CDR2 is LQKENI in the germline V gene. The CDR3 runs to 17 residues. The CDR3 DNA reads as TGTGCCAGCTCACCACTTCCCAGGAGTTATAGCACAGATACGCAGTATTTT. Its translation: CASSPLPRSYSTDTQYF.

About this clone itself: One end of the junction is discordant with germline, which a read error may explain. This chain joins TRBV9 and TRBJ2-7; D is unresolved. The CDR3 totals 14 residues. Germline-derived CDR1 and CDR2 are SGDLS and YYNGEE. The CDR3 bases are TGTGCCAGCAGCGTAGCCCCAGAAGCCTACAAGCAGTACTTC. Residues: CASSVAPEAYKQYF.

As regards this clone: The sample carries other DNA sequences with the same CDR3. The rearrangement uses TRBV4-3 and TRBJ2-2; D remains ambiguous. V lost 1 base and J 1 base, leaving 1 base between the germline ends. Germline loops: CDR1 LGHNA, CDR2 YSLEER. The CDR3 is 13 residues long. As DNA, the CDR3 is TGCGCCAGCAGCCAAGGGAACACCGGGGAGCTGTTTTTT. This codes for CASSQGNTGELFF.

The rearrangement uses TRBV9 and TRBJ1-3; unclear D gene. This CDR3 is built from 16 residues. CDR1 and CDR2 from the germline V gene are SGDLS and YYNGEE. V was trimmed by 3 bases and J by 0 bases, leaving 13 bases between them. The CDR3 protein is CASSEFSGTSGNTIYF. CDR3 in DNA: TGTGCCAGCAGCGAGTTTTCGGGCACCTCTGGAAACACCATATATTTT.

The chain is built from TRBV6-5 and TRBJ2-3, with TRBD2 matching over 9 bases. Germline V gene sequence: CDR1 MNHEY, CDR2 SVGAGI. The CDR3 runs to 16 residues. V shed 0 bases, J shed 5 bases, and the junction held 6 bases outside the gene matches. For the CDR3, the DNA is TGTGCCAGCAGTTACTCTCGCGGGAGGGCCAAAGATACGCAGTATTTT. Encoded protein: CASSYSRGRAKDTQYF.

Worth noting for this clone: At one of its ends the junction is not consistent with the germline gene, which may arise from a read error. Within the sample, other DNA sequences also encode this same CDR3. V gene TRBV2 combines with J gene TRBJ2-1; D might be TRBD1 (6 bases). Germline V gene lookup returns CDR1 SNHLY and CDR2 FYNNEI. The CDR3 extends over 11 amino acids. CDR3 in DNA: TGTGCTAGCAGGGGTTACAATGAGCAGTTCTTC. This sequence encodes CASRGYNEQFF.